These T cell receptor beta chains were read from a single sample in a study of technical replicates of blood from a few donors. Clones were read by immunoSEQ multiplex PCR, and TCRdb kept only the in-frame ones, dropping some. The profile shows tens of thousands of clones, just over 90% of them singletons. Sequencing used T cells isolated from PBMCs. The receptors were gathered from a human donor in good health. The CDR3 runs from the conserved cysteine through the conserved F or W. Fields, in order: D gene, J gene, clone size, V gene, CDR3 protein, CDR3 DNA. The D gene is left open where the match is weak. Only part of the rows carry a size: once, few, many, or a class if the clone is expanded.

d_call: TRBD2
j_call: TRBJ2-1
clone_size: once
v_call: TRBV5-4
cdr3_aa: CASSSDGLAAYNEQFF
cdr3_nt: TGTGCCAGCAGCTCCGATGGACTAGCGGCGTACAATGAGCAGTTCTTC

d_call: NA
j_call: TRBJ2-1
clone_size: NA
v_call: TRBV21-1
cdr3_aa: CASSKTSGTYNEQFF
cdr3_nt: TGTGCCAGCAGCAAAACTAGCGGCACCTACAATGAGCAGTTCTTC

d_call: TRBD2
j_call: TRBJ2-1
clone_size: NA
v_call: TRBV10-3
cdr3_aa: CAISETSGGAGNEQFF
cdr3_nt: TGTGCCATCAGTGAGACGAGCGGGGGGGCTGGTAATGAGCAGTTCTTC

d_call: NA
j_call: TRBJ1-5
clone_size: NA
v_call: TRBV21-1
cdr3_aa: CASSPHPGVVRRPQHF
cdr3_nt: TGTGCCAGCAGCCCCCACCCCGGGGTGGTCAGGCGGCCCCAGCATTTT

d_call: NA
j_call: TRBJ2-7
clone_size: NA
v_call: TRBV28
cdr3_aa: CASEDRGTSPPEQYF
cdr3_nt: TGTGCCAGCGAAGATCGGGGGACCTCCCCGCCCGAGCAGTACTTC

d_call: TRBD1
j_call: TRBJ1-5
clone_size: NA
v_call: TRBV19
cdr3_aa: CASASGTGTNQPQHF
cdr3_nt: TGTGCCAGTGCCTCCGGGACAGGGACGAATCAGCCCCAGCATTTT

d_call: NA
j_call: TRBJ2-2
clone_size: NA
v_call: TRBV10-1
cdr3_aa: CASSYIRTGELFF
cdr3_nt: TGCGCCAGCAGTTACATCCGCACCGGGGAGCTGTTTTTT

d_call: NA
j_call: TRBJ1-2
clone_size: NA
v_call: TRBV18
cdr3_aa: CASSASGQRTYGYTF
cdr3_nt: TGTGCCAGCTCAGCAAGCGGTCAGCGTACCTATGGCTACACCTTC

d_call: NA
j_call: TRBJ2-5
clone_size: NA
v_call: TRBV7-9
cdr3_aa: CASRPFSGRETQYF
cdr3_nt: TGTGCCAGCAGACCATTTTCAGGGAGGGAGACCCAGTACTTC

d_call: NA
j_call: TRBJ2-7
clone_size: NA
v_call: TRBV4-1
cdr3_aa: CASSQPTRGRKYEQYF
cdr3_nt: TGCGCCAGCAGTCAACCCACTAGGGGGAGAAAGTACGAGCAGTACTTC

d_call: TRBD1
j_call: TRBJ1-5
clone_size: NA
v_call: TRBV2
cdr3_aa: CASSKGQIINQPQHF
cdr3_nt: TGTGCCAGCAGTAAGGGACAGATAATCAATCAGCCCCAGCATTTT

d_call: NA
j_call: TRBJ2-6
clone_size: NA
v_call: TRBV25-1
cdr3_aa: CASSDTGKSGANVLTF
cdr3_nt: TGTGCCAGCAGTGATACAGGGAAGTCTGGGGCCAACGTCCTGACTTTC

d_call: NA
j_call: TRBJ2-7
clone_size: NA
v_call: TRBV4-1
cdr3_aa: CASSQPHSSPGHTYEQYF
cdr3_nt: TGCGCCAGCAGCCAACCCCATTCGTCCCCAGGCCATACCTACGAGCAGTACTTC

d_call: NA
j_call: TRBJ2-5
clone_size: once
v_call: TRBV9
cdr3_aa: CASSVSGQIFQETQYF
cdr3_nt: TGTGCCAGCAGCGTATCTGGGCAAATTTTTCAAGAGACCCAGTACTTC

d_call: NA
j_call: TRBJ2-2
clone_size: once
v_call: TRBV11-3
cdr3_aa: CASSLEWRTGELFF
cdr3_nt: TGTGCCAGCAGCTTAGAATGGAGGACCGGGGAGCTGTTTTTT

d_call: NA
j_call: TRBJ1-4
clone_size: once
v_call: TRBV15
cdr3_aa: CATSITLTATNEKLFF
cdr3_nt: TGTGCCACCAGCATCACGCTCACAGCAACTAATGAAAAACTGTTTTTT